These T cell receptor beta chains were read from a single sample in a study of T cell clonotyping in hematopoietic cell transplantation. This table comes from immunoSEQ multiplex PCR, and its TCRdb copy is limited to in-frame clones, with some not included. The data show roughly 28,000 clones, about 92% seen once. Sequenced material: peripheral blood mononuclear cells, taken before stem cell transplant. The receptor set was obtained from a man aged 50 to 59 with acute myeloid leukemia. Some clones in this sample may be carry-over from other donors' samples. The CDR3 runs from the conserved cysteine through the conserved F or W. Each record gives: V gene, CDR3 length, J gene, D gene, clone size, CDR3 DNA, CDR3 protein. D genes are given only for firm matches. Clone size is shown for a subset of rows, as once, few, many or a class of expanded clone.

v_gene: TRBV30; len: 12; j_gene: TRBJ2-7; d_gene: NA; abundance: NA; CDR3nt: TGTGCCTGGAGTGTTCTTGCAGGGAGGCAGTACTTC; CDR3aa: CAWSVLAGRQYF
v_gene: TRBV28; len: 13; j_gene: TRBJ1-2; d_gene: NA; abundance: NA; CDR3nt: TGTGCCAGCAGCACCACCGAAGTCTATGGCTACACCTTC; CDR3aa: CASSTTEVYGYTF
v_gene: TRBV28; len: 16; j_gene: TRBJ2-7; d_gene: NA; abundance: NA; CDR3nt: TGTGCCAGCAGTTTAGACTCCCCGGATCGCTCCTACGAGCAGTACTTC; CDR3aa: CASSLDSPDRSYEQYF
v_gene: TRBV13; len: 14; j_gene: TRBJ2-1; d_gene: TRBD2; abundance: NA; CDR3nt: TGTGCCAGCAATCTCGGACTAGCCTACAATGAGCAGTTCTTC; CDR3aa: CASNLGLAYNEQFF
v_gene: TRBV9; len: 13; j_gene: TRBJ1-1; d_gene: TRBD1; abundance: NA; CDR3nt: TGTGCCAGCAGCGTTGAGGGGGCGTCTGAAGCTTTCTTT; CDR3aa: CASSVEGASEAFF
v_gene: TRBV7-2; len: 15; j_gene: TRBJ2-5; d_gene: NA; abundance: NA; CDR3nt: TGTGCCAGCAGCAACCCAGTGGGCAGGGAAGAGACCCAGTACTTC; CDR3aa: CASSNPVGREETQYF
v_gene: TRBV30; len: 14; j_gene: TRBJ1-2; d_gene: NA; abundance: NA; CDR3nt: TGTGCCTGGAGTGTACTCGGGGTCGGCTATGGCTACACCTTC; CDR3aa: CAWSVLGVGYGYTF
v_gene: TRBV28; len: 14; j_gene: TRBJ2-7; d_gene: NA; abundance: NA; CDR3nt: TGTGCCAGCAGAGGAAGACGCTGGCTCTACGAGCAGTACTTC; CDR3aa: CASRGRRWLYEQYF
v_gene: TRBV19; len: 17; j_gene: TRBJ2-3; d_gene: NA; abundance: NA; CDR3nt: TGTGCCAGTAGTAGTGTGGTTTGGCTGGCTAGCACAGATACGCAGTATTTT; CDR3aa: CASSSVVWLASTDTQYF
v_gene: TRBV2; len: 13; j_gene: TRBJ1-4; d_gene: NA; abundance: NA; CDR3nt: TGTGCCAGCAGTGAAGCAATCGGGGAAAAACTGTTTTTT; CDR3aa: CASSEAIGEKLFF
v_gene: TRBV5-6; len: 14; j_gene: TRBJ2-7; d_gene: NA; abundance: NA; CDR3nt: TGTGCCAGCAGCGCGCTTGCGCTTTCCTACGAGCAGTACTTC; CDR3aa: CASSALALSYEQYF
v_gene: TRBV19; len: 17; j_gene: TRBJ2-1; d_gene: NA; abundance: NA; CDR3nt: TGTGCCAGTAGTATCGGATGGGCGGGGAGCTCCTACAATGAGCAGTTCTTC; CDR3aa: CASSIGWAGSSYNEQFF
v_gene: TRBV5-1; len: 14; j_gene: TRBJ2-2; d_gene: NA; abundance: NA; CDR3nt: TGCGCCAGCAGCCCTACACAGGGAACCGGGGAGCTGTTTTTT; CDR3aa: CASSPTQGTGELFF
v_gene: TRBV4-1; len: 14; j_gene: TRBJ2-7; d_gene: NA; abundance: NA; CDR3nt: TGCGCCAGCAGCCAAGGAAGCAGGGGCTACGAGCAGTACTTC; CDR3aa: CASSQGSRGYEQYF
v_gene: TRBV5-1; len: 14; j_gene: TRBJ1-2; d_gene: NA; abundance: NA; CDR3nt: TGCGCCAGCAGCTTTTTCCGGGAAAAGGGCGGCTACACCTTC; CDR3aa: CASSFFREKGGYTF
v_gene: TRBV19; len: 15; j_gene: TRBJ2-5; d_gene: TRBD2; abundance: NA; CDR3nt: TGTGCCACTGGGGGGACGGCGACTAGCGAAGAGACCCAGTACTTC; CDR3aa: CATGGTATSEETQYF
v_gene: TRBV19; len: 14; j_gene: TRBJ1-5; d_gene: NA; abundance: few; CDR3nt: TGTGCCAGTAGTTCCCGAAGCTACCTAAGTGACCAGCATTTT; CDR3aa: CASSSRSYLSDQHF
v_gene: TRBV29-1; len: 16; j_gene: TRBJ2-2; d_gene: TRBD2; abundance: NA; CDR3nt: TGCAGCGTGCGAATCTCGGGGGGGACGAACACCGGGGAGCTGTTTTTT; CDR3aa: CSVRISGGTNTGELFF
v_gene: TRBV27; len: 14; j_gene: TRBJ2-7; d_gene: NA; abundance: NA; CDR3nt: TGTGCCAGCAAGGCGGTTCGATCCTCCTACGAGCAGTACTTC; CDR3aa: CASKAVRSSYEQYF
v_gene: TRBV28; len: 12; j_gene: TRBJ2-5; d_gene: NA; abundance: once; CDR3nt: TGTGCCAGCAGTCTTAGCGGACCTGAGCAGTACTTC; CDR3aa: CASSLSGPEQYF
v_gene: TRBV5-1; len: 17; j_gene: TRBJ2-3; d_gene: TRBD2; abundance: NA; CDR3nt: TGCGCCAGCAGCTTGGAACTAGCGGGAGGAGTTACAGATACGCAGTATTTT; CDR3aa: CASSLELAGGVTDTQYF
v_gene: TRBV27; len: 14; j_gene: TRBJ1-5; d_gene: NA; abundance: NA; CDR3nt: TGTGCCAGCAGTTTAATGGGGGCCGGTCAGCCCCAGCATTTT; CDR3aa: CASSLMGAGQPQHF
v_gene: TRBV6-7; len: 19; j_gene: TRBJ2-6; d_gene: TRBD1; abundance: NA; CDR3nt: TGTGCCAGCAGTTATTACCGGGACAGGGAACCTTCTGGGGCCAACGTCCTGACTTTC; CDR3aa: CASSYYRDREPSGANVLTF
v_gene: TRBV9; len: 13; j_gene: TRBJ1-1; d_gene: TRBD1; abundance: NA; CDR3nt: TGTGCCAGTTCGGGACAGATGAACACTGAAGCTTTCTTT; CDR3aa: CASSGQMNTEAFF
v_gene: TRBV4-2; len: 12; j_gene: TRBJ2-3; d_gene: NA; abundance: NA; CDR3nt: TGTGCCAGCAGCCAAGATAAGGGTTCGCAGTATTTT; CDR3aa: CASSQDKGSQYF
v_gene: TRBV6-6; len: 13; j_gene: TRBJ2-3; d_gene: NA; abundance: few; CDR3nt: TGTGCCAGCAGTCCTCCCGGGGCAGATACGCAGTATTTT; CDR3aa: CASSPPGADTQYF
v_gene: TRBV19; len: 16; j_gene: TRBJ2-2; d_gene: NA; abundance: NA; CDR3nt: TGTGCCAGTAGTAGCTGGGGGATGAGAGACACCGGGGAGCTGTTTTTT; CDR3aa: CASSSWGMRDTGELFF
v_gene: TRBV28; len: 15; j_gene: TRBJ2-1; d_gene: TRBD1; abundance: NA; CDR3nt: TGTGCCAGCAGTACCCCGGGACAGGGCTACAATGAGCAGTTCTTC; CDR3aa: CASSTPGQGYNEQFF
v_gene: TRBV7-2; len: 12; j_gene: TRBJ2-3; d_gene: NA; abundance: NA; CDR3nt: TGTGCCAGCAACCCGGTGGCAGATACGCAGTATTTT; CDR3aa: CASNPVADTQYF
v_gene: TRBV19; len: 13; j_gene: TRBJ2-2; d_gene: NA; abundance: NA; CDR3nt: TGTGCCAGTAGTGGGACGGACACCGGGGAGCTGTTTTTT; CDR3aa: CASSGTDTGELFF
v_gene: TRBV27; len: 14; j_gene: TRBJ1-1; d_gene: NA; abundance: once; CDR3nt: TGTGCCAGCAGTCCACAGGGAAGTTTCACTGAAGCTTTCTTT; CDR3aa: CASSPQGSFTEAFF
v_gene: TRBV11-1; len: 14; j_gene: TRBJ2-3; d_gene: NA; abundance: NA; CDR3nt: TGTGCCAGCAGCTTGGTGGCGGGGGCGGATACGCAGTATTTT; CDR3aa: CASSLVAGADTQYF
v_gene: TRBV2; len: 13; j_gene: TRBJ1-2; d_gene: NA; abundance: NA; CDR3nt: TGTGCCAGCAGTGAGGGGGTAAACTATGGCTACACCTTC; CDR3aa: CASSEGVNYGYTF